A single sample gave rise to the 27 T cell receptor beta chains below, sequenced in a study of cytomegalovirus exposure and HLA in healthy donors. Vbeta (60) and Jbeta (13) primers were used in the PCR. The data were produced by immunoSEQ multiplex PCR, yet TCRdb's version contains in-frame clones alone and is incomplete. This sample has about 190,000 clones, with approximately 80% found just once. Sequenced sample: PBMCs. These receptors all come from a young woman in good health and CMV-seropositive.

This clone was recorded once. DNA for the CDR3: TGTGCCAGTACCTCTCGGACAGGGGACACTGAAGCTTTCTTT. This encodes CASTSRTGDTEAFF. The chain uses TRBV19 and TRBJ1-1, with 9 bases fitting TRBD1. This CDR3 is 14 amino acids long. CDR1 and CDR2 from the germline V gene are LNHDA and SQIVND (reference sequence). After removal of 7 bases from V and 3 bases from J, the junction contained 6 bases not matched to a gene.

The chain links TRBV29-1 to TRBJ2-2; 10 nucleotides align to TRBD2. This CDR3 is built from 14 residues. Germline V gene sequence: CDR1 SQVTM, CDR2 ANQGSEA. Losses at the gene ends were 4 bases for V and 2 bases for J; bases not matched to a gene: 1. The CDR3 is CSVGTSGNTGELFF. The CDR3 DNA reads TGCAGCGTTGGGACTAGCGGTAACACCGGGGAGCTGTTTTTT.

CDR3 sequence: CASSLERGGAGTQYF. In DNA, the CDR3 is TGTGCCAGCAGCTTAGAGAGGGGGGGGGCAGGGACCCAGTACTTC. V usage is TRBV7-2 and J usage is TRBJ2-5, with D possibly TRBD2 on 7 matching bases. The CDR3 is made up of 15 amino acids. V was clipped by 1 base and J by 7 bases, with 16 bases between them. Looked up from germline, CDR1 is SGHTA and CDR2 is FQGNSA.

This chain links TRBV15 with TRBJ1-6; 7 nucleotides line up with TRBD1. The CDR3 covers 15 residues. V lost 1 base, J lost 5 bases, and 2 bases stayed unmatched. Germline CDR1 reads LNHNV; CDR2 reads YYDKDF (reference sequence). The CDR3 loop reads CATSRVRGNNSPLHF. As DNA, the CDR3 is TGTGCCACCAGCAGAGTCAGGGGGAATAATTCACCCCTCCACTTT.

The chain uses TRBV6-4 and TRBJ1-6; the match to TRBD1 covers 9 bases. Germline V lookup: CDR1 MRHNA, CDR2 SNTAGT. CDR3 size: 16 residues. Unmatched junction bases numbered 6, after V lost 4 bases and J lost 5 bases. CDR3 residues: CASSVTGGDDNSPLHF. In DNA, the CDR3 is TGTGCCAGCAGTGTAACAGGGGGCGACGATAATTCACCCCTCCACTTT.

This chain uses TRBV5-1 with TRBJ1-5; D gene ambiguous. This CDR3 is built from 15 residues. Germline CDR1 is SGHRS and CDR2 is YFSETQ. Trimming removed 0 bases at V and 1 base at J, with 8 bases between. DNA for the CDR3: TGCGCCAGCAGCTTGGGGCCGGAGAGCAATCAGCCCCAGCATTTT. Translated, it gives CASSLGPESNQPQHF.

This sequence joins TRBV5-6 and TRBJ1-2, with 9 bases aligning to TRBD1. The germline gives CDR1 SGHDT, CDR2 YYEEEE. The CDR3 is made up of 15 amino acids. The J segment lost 4 bases and the V segment lost 3 bases, leaving 7 bases of the junction unmatched. CDR3 region: CASSWRTGAIYGYTF. CDR3 nucleotides: TGTGCCAGCAGCTGGCGGACAGGGGCCATCTATGGCTACACCTTC.

This clone has a single count. The chain has TRBV5-1 and TRBJ2-2; perhaps TRBD1 as D (5 bases). CDR3 length: 13 amino acids. The germline gives CDR1 SGHRS, CDR2 YFSETQ. V shed 4 bases and J shed 4 bases, with 8 bases lying between them. CDR3 in amino acids: CASSRQSTGELFF. In nucleotides, the CDR3 is TGCGCCAGCAGCCGACAGAGCACCGGGGAGCTGTTTTTT. The full variable domain, its missing parts supplied by reference TRBV5-1 and TRBJ2-2, is KAGVTQTPRYLIKTRGQQVTLSCSPISGHRSVSWYQQTPGQGLQFLFEYFSETQRNKGNFPGRFSGRQFSNSRSEMNVSTLELGDSALYLCASSRQSTGELFFGEGSRLTVL.

This rearrangement joins TRBV6-1 to TRBJ1-2; TRBD1 matches at 10 bases. Germline CDR1 is MNHNS and CDR2 is SASEGT. The CDR3 totals 15 residues. The trim removed 2 bases at V and 12 bases at J, leaving 12 bases unmatched. The CDR3 sequence: CASSEYYGGQGPHTF. CDR3 DNA sequence: TGTGCCAGCAGTGAATACTATGGGGGACAGGGGCCACACACCTTC.

The chain couples TRBV18 to TRBJ2-3; D may be TRBD1 (6 bases). CDR3 length: 14 amino acids. CDR1 and CDR2 (germline): KGHSH, LQKENI. V was shortened by 6 bases and J by 3 bases, with 13 bases between the two germline ends. CDR3 nucleotides: TGTGCCAGCTCTCAAAAAAGGGGGACAGATACGCAGTATTTT. Protein sequence: CASSQKRGTDTQYF.

J is TRBJ1-5 and V is TRBV28; no definite D call. V lost 7 bases and J 4 bases, leaving 11 bases between the germline ends. Per the germline V gene, CDR1 is MDHEN and CDR2 is SYDVKM. The CDR3 consists of 13 residues. CDR3 in amino acids: CASNDGLNQPQHF. CDR3 DNA sequence: TGTGCCAGCAACGACGGACTTAATCAGCCCCAGCATTTT.

This clone was seen once. V usage is TRBV9 and J usage is TRBJ2-4, with 10 bases that match TRBD2. Germline values: CDR1 SGDLS, CDR2 YYNGEE. The CDR3 has 16 amino acids. V lost 4 bases and J lost 5; bases outside the gene matches: 9. Here the CDR3 DNA reads TGTGCCAGCAGCCATCCCAAGCGGGGGGGACAAAACATTCAGTACTTC. Residues: CASSHPKRGGQNIQYF. The whole variable domain, remainder taken from reference TRBV9 and TRBJ2-4, is DSGVTQTPKHLITATGQRVTLRCSPRSGDLSVYWYQQSLDQGLQFLIQYYNGEERAKGNILERFSAQQFPDLHSELNLSSLELGDSALYFCASSHPKRGGQNIQYFGAGTRLSVL.

The count of this clone is one. The rearrangement uses TRBV9 and TRBJ1-5; TRBD1 agrees at 8 bases. V was pared by 3 bases and J by 7 bases, with 6 bases of the junction left unmatched. The V gene's germline CDR1 is SGDLS and CDR2 YYNGEE. This CDR3 has 14 residues. CDR3 DNA: TGTGCCAGCAGCGCAACAGGGGGGGAACAGCCCCAGCATTTT. Encoded protein: CASSATGGEQPQHF.

CDR3 sequence reads: CASSIRDRGRRETQYF. CDR3 sequence (DNA): TGTGCCAGTAGTATCCGGGACAGGGGGCGACGAGAGACCCAGTACTTC. J is TRBJ2-5 and V is TRBV19; TRBD1 matches 12 bases. This CDR3 has 16 residues. V lost 3 bases to trimming and J lost 4 bases; unmatched junction nucleotides: 6. Germline V gene sequence: CDR1 LNHDA, CDR2 SQIVND (reference sequence).

The chain joins TRBV7-9 to TRBJ2-1, with D hard to call. Germline V CDR1 and CDR2: SEHNR, FQNEAQ (reference sequence). Deletions cut 6 bases from V and 12 bases from J, with 21 bases between. The CDR3 consists of 14 residues. The CDR3 nucleotides read TGTGCCAGCAGTCCGAAAGTCAGGCTGTTCGGGCAGTTCTTC. Translated: CASSPKVRLFGQFF.

V and J are TRBV19 and TRBJ2-1; D gene uncertain. Per germline, CDR1 LNHDA and CDR2 SQIVND (reference sequence). The CDR3 has 13 amino acids. The V end was cut by 0 bases, the J end by 7 bases, with 7 bases between. CDR3 loop: CASSIDALNEQFF. Here the CDR3 DNA reads TGTGCCAGTAGTATAGATGCTCTAAATGAGCAGTTCTTC.

In the case of this clone: Sequence at one end of the junction differs from germline and may be a read error. This sequence joins TRBV5-1 and TRBJ2-6; 8 bases match TRBD1. Germline-derived CDR1 and CDR2 are SGHRS and YFSETQ. The CDR3 loop spans 14 amino acids. CDR3 nucleotides: TGCGCCAGCAGTGACAGGGGAGCGGCCAACGGCCTGACTTTC. Encoded protein: CASSDRGAANGLTF.

The CDR3 sequence: CASSQEIEAQPQHF. The DNA of the CDR3 is TGCGCCAGCAGCCAAGAAATAGAGGCTCAGCCCCAGCATTTT. The chain recombines TRBV4-3 with TRBJ1-5, with D unresolved. The germline V gene encodes CDR1 LGHNA and CDR2 YSLEER. This CDR3 has 14 residues. V dropped 0 bases and J dropped 6 bases, with 9 bases sitting between them.

The J gene is TRBJ1-2, the V gene TRBV6-1, with D uncertain. The CDR3 runs to 12 residues. Germline loops: CDR1 MNHNS, CDR2 SASEGT. V lost 8 bases to trimming and J lost 2 bases, with 9 bases between them. CDR3 DNA: TGTGCCAGCGCCTCCGGGAACTATGGCTACACCTTC. This translates into CASASGNYGYTF.

This clone showed up just a few times. This chain links TRBV7-2 with TRBJ2-7; D possibly corresponds to TRBD2 (6 bases). Trimming removed 4 bases at V and 3 bases at J, with 13 bases between. Looked up from germline, CDR1 is SGHTA and CDR2 is FQGNSA. The CDR3 extends over 14 amino acids. DNA for the CDR3: TGTGCCAGCAGCTCGGGGACTCAAAACTACGAGCAGTACGTC. Its protein is CASSSGTQNYEQYV.

This chain uses TRBV28 with TRBJ1-2; D possibly corresponds to TRBD1 (6 bases). Trimming removed 10 bases at V and 10 bases at J, with 13 bases between. Germline assignment: CDR1 MDHEN and CDR2 SYDVKM. CDR3 length equals 10 residues. Written as DNA, the CDR3 is TGTGCCACCATCCAGGGGCACTACACCTTC. Its translation is CATIQGHYTF.

The chain is built from TRBV6-6 and TRBJ1-1, with 7 bases that match TRBD1. J gave up 0 bases and V 8 bases, and 6 bases lay outside the gene matches. There are 14 residues in the CDR3. The germline CDR1 and CDR2 sequences are MNHNY and SVGAGI (reference sequence). The CDR3 spells CASRRQGLNTEAFF. Here the CDR3 DNA reads TGTGCCAGCCGAAGACAGGGCTTGAACACTGAAGCTTTCTTT.

The genes are TRBV2 and TRBJ1-4, with unresolved D. CDR1 is SNHLY, CDR2 FYNNEI, per germline. The CDR3 is 15 amino acids. Trimming stripped 7 bases from V and 1 base from J, with 13 bases between. The CDR3 DNA is TGTGCCAGCACAATCGGGAGTTTAACTAATGAAAAACTGTTTTTT. Translation gives CASTIGSLTNEKLFF.

The genes are TRBV29-1 and TRBJ2-5; 13 bases line up with TRBD2. V was clipped by 7 bases and J by 0 bases; unmatched bases: 11. From germline, CDR1 is SQVTM and CDR2 ANQGSEA. This CDR3 comprises 17 residues. CDR3 coding DNA: TGCAGCGGAATTGGACTAGCGGGGGCGTTGTACCAAGAGACCCAGTACTTC. This sequence encodes CSGIGLAGALYQETQYF.

The rearrangement links TRBV19 to TRBJ2-2, with D maybe TRBD1 (5 bases). Germline CDR1 is LNHDA and CDR2 is SQIVND (reference sequence). This CDR3 region has 11 residues. The V gene lost 10 bases and the J gene lost 6 bases, with 9 bases spanning the gap. This CDR3 is CATDSPGELFF. CDR3 DNA: TGTGCCACCGACAGTCCCGGGGAGCTGTTTTTT.

The chain links TRBV7-9 to TRBJ1-2; possibly TRBD1 for D (5 bases). V was pared by 3 bases and J by 4 bases, with 15 bases between. The CDR3 is made up of 15 amino acids. The germline V gene has CDR1 SEHNR and CDR2 FQNEAQ (reference sequence). In DNA, the CDR3 is TGTGCCAGCAGCTTGTCCAACAGGACAATCTATGGCTACACCTTC. Translating gives CASSLSNRTIYGYTF. Together with reference TRBV7-9 and TRBJ1-2, the CDR3 gives the full variable domain: DTGVSQNPRHKITKRGQNVTFRCDPISEHNRLYWYRQTLGQGPEFLTYFQNEAQLEKSRLLSDRFSAERPKGSFSTLEIQRTEQGDSAMYLCASSLSNRTIYGYTFGSGTRLTVV.

This chain joins TRBV7-9 and TRBJ1-4; D is undetermined. Germline assignment: CDR1 SEHNR and CDR2 FQNEAQ (reference sequence). The CDR3 runs 15 residues. The germline V and J ends were trimmed by 2 bases and 7 bases, with 14 bases remaining between them. As DNA, the CDR3 is TGTGCCAGCAGCTTACGAAGGAGGGCGGGTGAAAAACTGTTTTTT. Translation gives CASSLRRRAGEKLFF.